The 32 T cell receptor beta chains reported below all come from one sample, sequenced in a study of spatial heterogeneity in lung cancer. TCRdb re-called the 5' RACE reads through MiXCR, storing one row per CDR3 protein. The table records some 35,000 distinct CDR3 sequences, about 7.6% of them present only once. Documented time point: blood at routine non-recurrence follow-up after resection. The sample here was PBMCs, taken at follow-up. The receptor set was obtained from a male donor with early-stage non-small cell lung cancer.

This clonotype was recorded many times. The chain links TRBV6-5 to TRBJ2-7; no firm D call. Trimming pared 7 bases from V and 0 bases from J, leaving 10 bases between. CDR3 length equals 13 residues. Germline CDR1 reads MNHEY; CDR2 reads SVGAGI. The CDR3 sequence: CASKRLSSYEQYF. DNA for the CDR3: TGTGCCAGCAAAAGGCTAAGCTCCTACGAGCAGTACTTC.

This chain uses TRBV5-6 with TRBJ2-1, with 7 bases that match TRBD2. The V and J ends lost 0 bases and 7 bases, in that order; junction bases with no gene match: 19. The germline V gene encodes CDR1 SGHDT and CDR2 YYEEEE. CDR3 length: 19 amino acids. In nucleotides, the CDR3 is TGTGCCAGCAGCTTGGGGATTAGGGCTAGCGGACCGGTCAGGAATGAGCAGTTCTTC. This encodes CASSLGIRASGPVRNEQFF.

V gene TRBV3-1 combines with J gene TRBJ2-3, with TRBD2 matching 9 bases. This CDR3 has 21 amino acids. The J segment lost 6 bases and the V segment lost 0 bases, leaving 22 bases of the junction unmatched. The germline CDR1 and CDR2 sequences are LGHDT and YNNKEL (reference sequence). CDR3 coding DNA: TGTGCCAGCAGCCAAGAAAGGTTCCCTGATTTAGCGGGGGACCTTAGGGATACGCAGTATTTT. Translated: CASSQERFPDLAGDLRDTQYF.

This clonotype was seen more than once but under ten times. The V call is TRBV12-3 or TRBV12-4, the J call TRBJ1-2; 12 bases agree with TRBD1. The trim removed 3 bases at V and 7 bases at J, leaving 6 bases unmatched. This CDR3 comprises 15 residues. DNA of the CDR3: TGTGCCAGCAGTTTGAACCGGGACAGGGGGCCTGGCTACACCTTC. It is translated as CASSLNRDRGPGYTF.

This clonotype was observed many times. The V call is TRBV5-4, the J call TRBJ2-3, with D perhaps matching TRBD1 or TRBD2 (5 bases each). V lost 2 bases and J 0 bases, leaving 10 bases between the germline ends. Germline loops: CDR1 SGHNT, CDR2 YYREEE (reference sequence). The CDR3 extends over 15 amino acids. The CDR3 region is CASSFYGASTDTQYF. For the CDR3, the DNA is TGTGCCAGCAGCTTCTACGGGGCAAGCACAGATACGCAGTATTTT.

This clonotype has at least ten counts. The chain is built from TRBV12-3 or TRBV12-4 and TRBJ2-3; D may be TRBD1 (5 bases). The CDR3 extends over 16 amino acids. V was pared by 6 bases and J by 2 bases, with 18 bases between. The CDR3 nucleotides read TGTGCCAGCAGCGATTTTTTAAGGGGTGTCACAGATACGCAGTATTTT. Protein product: CASSDFLRGVTDTQYF.

This clonotype was detected ten times or more. The chain is built from TRBV23-1 and TRBJ1-1; D unresolved. TRBV23-1 is an ORF; its function is uncertain. V lost 8 bases and J 1 base, leaving 8 bases between the germline ends. There are 12 residues in the CDR3. CDR3 coding DNA: TGCGCCAGCGGATATACGAACACTGAAGCTTTCTTT. This encodes CASGYTNTEAFF.

This clonotype has a count of ten or more. The chain joins TRBV18 to TRBJ2-7; D uncertain. This CDR3 is built from 13 residues. The germline CDR1 and CDR2 sequences are KGHSH and LQKENI. V lost 6 bases and J lost 1, with 10 bases in between. CDR3 coding DNA: TGTGCCAGCTCCATTTCAGAGTCCTACGAGCAGTACTTC. It translates to CASSISESYEQYF.

This clonotype has a count of ten or more. The chain uses TRBV30 and TRBJ2-3, with 9 nucleotides matching TRBD2. Trimming at V came to 5 bases and at J to 5 bases, leaving 11 bases not matched to a gene. Germline CDR1 and CDR2: GTSNPN and SVGIG (reference sequence). The CDR3 covers 15 residues. The CDR3 sequence: CAWGSSGGIGDTQYF. CDR3 nucleotides: TGTGCCTGGGGGTCGAGCGGGGGGATCGGAGATACGCAGTATTTT.

This chain uses TRBV20-1 with TRBJ2-1; 9 bases are shared with TRBD2. Germline V gives CDR1 DFQATT, CDR2 SNEGSKA (reference sequence). This CDR3 is built from 14 residues. V was clipped by 3 bases and J by 7 bases; unmatched bases: 7. CDR3 DNA: TGCAGTGCTAGGGCCGGGACTAGCAGGAATGAGCAGTTCTTC. Protein sequence: CSARAGTSRNEQFF.

This clonotype was counted many times. This rearrangement joins TRBV6-1 to TRBJ1-5, with 8 bases aligning to TRBD1. CDR1 is MNHNS, CDR2 SASEGT, per germline. CDR3 length: 14 amino acids. The V gene end was trimmed by 6 bases and the J gene end by 5 bases; junction bases not matched to a gene: 6. The CDR3 is CASRGTGGDQPQHF. The CDR3 nucleotides are TGTGCCAGCAGAGGAACAGGGGGGGATCAGCCCCAGCATTTT.

This clonotype has a count of ten or more. The rearrangement joins TRBV20-1 to TRBJ1-2; D is perhaps TRBD1 (6 bases). The length of the CDR3 is 15 residues. Per the germline V gene, CDR1 is DFQATT and CDR2 is SNEGSKA (reference sequence). Trimming removed 0 bases from V and 2 bases from J, with 13 bases in between. CDR3 region: CSAREGGTGNYGYTF. DNA for the CDR3: TGCAGTGCTAGAGAAGGGGGAACTGGGAACTATGGCTACACCTTC.

This clonotype was detected ten times or more. The V and J genes are TRBV12-3 or TRBV12-4 and TRBJ2-1, with D possibly being TRBD1 (7 bases). Deletions cut 10 bases from V and 8 bases from J, with 15 bases between. This CDR3 has 12 residues. This CDR3 is CANARGVHEQFF. The CDR3 DNA is TGTGCCAACGCCAGGGGGGTCCATGAGCAGTTCTTC.

This rearrangement joins TRBV4-3 to TRBJ1-6; 10 nucleotides align to TRBD1. The CDR3 runs 15 residues. Germline V gene sequence: CDR1 LGHNA, CDR2 YSLEER. V lost 0 bases, J lost 10 bases, and 3 bases stayed unmatched. DNA for the CDR3: TGCGCCAGCAGCCAAGAGGGACAGGGGAGGTCACCCCTCCACTTT. This encodes CASSQEGQGRSPLHF.

This clonotype was observed many times. The V call is TRBV27, the J call TRBJ2-7; TRBD2 aligns across 8 bases. CDR1 is MNHEY, CDR2 SMNVEV, per germline (reference sequence). This CDR3 is built from 14 residues. The junction had 4 bases not matched to a gene; V was cut back by 4 bases and J by 2 bases. The CDR3 DNA sequence: TGTGCCAGCAGTTCCCGGGAGGGCCCCTACGAGCAGTACTTC. It codes for CASSSREGPYEQYF.

About this clonotype: One end of the junction varies from germline; a read error may be responsible. The CDR3 region is CASSQQDRLNTEVFF. In DNA, the CDR3 is TGTGCCAGCAGCCAACAAGACAGGTTGAACACTGAAGTTTTCTTT. The chain combines TRBV3-1 with TRBJ1-1, with D possibly TRBD1 on 6 matching bases. This CDR3 is 15 amino acids long. CDR1 and CDR2 (germline): LGHDT, YNNKEL (reference sequence).

This clonotype was observed many times. This chain links TRBV6-1 with TRBJ1-2; D remains unclear. Germline V gene data show CDR1 as MNHNS and CDR2 as SASEGT. The CDR3 is 13 amino acids. V was pared by 0 bases and J by 5 bases, with 7 bases between. As DNA, the CDR3 is TGTGCCAGCAGTGAAGCGAAACGGTATGGCTACACCTTC. This sequence encodes CASSEAKRYGYTF.

This clonotype was recorded at least ten times. The chain combines TRBV27 with TRBJ2-7; 7 nucleotides match TRBD2. This CDR3 is 13 amino acids long. Germline V gene sequence: CDR1 MNHEY, CDR2 SMNVEV (reference sequence). The V and J ends lost 6 bases and 1 base, in that order; junction bases with no gene match: 3. For the CDR3, the DNA is TGTGCCAGCAGAGCGGGACCTTCCTACGAGCAGTACTTC. It is translated as CASRAGPSYEQYF.

This clonotype was detected many times. The chain links TRBV20-1 to TRBJ2-5; possible D gene TRBD2, 6 bases. CDR3 length equals 13 residues. CDR1 is DFQATT, CDR2 SNEGSKA, per germline (reference sequence). Trimming took off 6 bases at V and 5 bases at J, with 16 bases between the two ends. CDR3 amino acids: CSAPGERGETQYF. CDR3 coding DNA: TGCAGTGCCCCGGGGGAACGGGGGGAGACCCAGTACTTC.

This rearrangement joins TRBV7-2 to TRBJ2-7, with D tentatively TRBD1 or TRBD2 (6 bases each). V was trimmed by 1 base and J by 2 bases, leaving 9 bases between them. The germline V gene has CDR1 SGHTA and CDR2 FQGNSA. The CDR3 runs 14 residues. CDR3 amino acids: CASSLEGGTYEQYF. DNA for the CDR3: TGTGCCAGCAGCTTAGAGGGGGGTACCTACGAGCAGTACTTC.

This clonotype has a handful of counts. V usage is TRBV20-1 and J usage is TRBJ2-5; possibly TRBD1 or TRBD2 for D (5 bases each). Trimming removed 1 base from V and 5 bases from J, with 8 bases in between. Germline V lookup: CDR1 DFQATT, CDR2 SNEGSKA (reference sequence). There are 12 residues in the CDR3. The CDR3 DNA follows: TGCAGTGCTAGAGCGAGGGACGAGACCCAGTACTTC. It specifies CSARARDETQYF.

This clonotype was detected ten times or more. The DNA is left out, because the CDR3 cannot be placed on it with certainty; the CDR3 is given as TCRdb lists it. V and J are TRBV7-8 and TRBJ2-5. From its first to its last residue, the CDR3 has 11 amino acids. CDR1 SGHVS and CDR2 FQNEAQ come from the germline V gene. The CDR3 protein is CASILEETQYF.

This clonotype appeared many times. The rearrangement joins TRBV21-1 to TRBJ2-5; the D call TRBD1 from the table was never checked on the DNA. TRBV21-1 is a pseudogene segment. The CDR3 length is 18 residues. CDR3: CASSNYRPRQGVLETQYF. In DNA form, the CDR3 reads TGTGCCAGCAGCAACTACCGTCCCAGACAGGGGGTGTTAGAGACCCAGTACTTC.

The table lists this clonotype with many counts. As DNA, the CDR3 is TGCGCCAGCAGGACGGACAGGTTCCTCTACGAGCAGTACTTC. Its protein product is CASRTDRFLYEQYF. J is TRBJ2-7 and V is TRBV10-2; 7 positions match TRBD1. The V gene's germline CDR1 is WSHSY and CDR2 SAAADI. CDR3 length equals 14 residues. V gave up 6 bases and J gave up 3 bases; unmatched junction bases: 8.

This clonotype was counted ten times or more. The chain couples TRBV7-8 to TRBJ1-1, with D possibly being TRBD1 (6 bases). Germline loops: CDR1 SGHVS, CDR2 FQNEAQ. The CDR3 length is 16 residues. Trimming cost V 1 base and J 1 base, with 13 bases left between them. CDR3 amino acids: CASSLDSRGPNTEAFF. The CDR3 bases are TGTGCCAGCAGCTTAGATAGTCGGGGGCCGAACACTGAAGCTTTCTTT.

Many counts were recorded for this clonotype. The chain couples TRBV12-3 or TRBV12-4 to TRBJ2-3; D gene unclear. The CDR3 contains 12 residues. Trimming took off 3 bases at V and 4 bases at J, with 5 bases between the two ends. The DNA of the CDR3 is TGTGCCAGCAGTTTTAGTTCAGATACGCAGTATTTT. Its translation: CASSFSSDTQYF.

There are many counts of this clonotype. Since no conserved phenylalanine or tryptophan closes the CDR3, a read error is the likely cause. This chain uses TRBV9 with TRBJ2-1, with D perhaps matching TRBD2 (5 bases). The CDR3 length is 15 residues. From germline, CDR1 is SGDLS and CDR2 YYNGEE. Trimming took 1 base from V and 5 from J, leaving 13 bases between them. CDR3 amino acids: CASSVRPTGDNEQFS. CDR3 coding DNA: TGTGCCAGCAGCGTACGACCCACCGGGGACAATGAGCAGTTCTCC.

This clonotype has a count of ten or more. CDR3 sequence reads: CASSLTPNYGYTF. CDR3 coding DNA: TGTGCCAGCAGTCTTACACCAAACTATGGCTACACCTTC. The chain combines TRBV27 with TRBJ1-2; D not resolved. Germline loops: CDR1 MNHEY, CDR2 SMNVEV (reference sequence). V was shortened by 5 bases and J by 2 bases, with 9 bases between the two germline ends. This CDR3 comprises 13 residues.

This clonotype appeared many times. The chain couples TRBV30 to TRBJ2-1; 14 nucleotides align to TRBD2. Germline V lookup: CDR1 GTSNPN, CDR2 SVGIG (reference sequence). The ends lost 0 bases at V and 2 bases at J; junction bases unmatched: 3. This CDR3 spans 17 amino acids. As DNA, the CDR3 is TGTGCCTGGAGTGTACCGACTAGCGGGGGGGCCTACAATGAGCAGTTCTTC. This gives the protein CAWSVPTSGGAYNEQFF.

There are many counts of this clonotype. V is TRBV27 and J is TRBJ1-1; the D gene is possibly TRBD1 (6 bases). Trimming left V 0 bases short and J 6 bases short, with 14 bases between. The V gene's germline CDR1 is MNHEY and CDR2 SMNVEV (reference sequence). CDR3 length equals 15 residues. The CDR3 here is CASSLSQGLTSEAFF. The CDR3 region has the DNA TGTGCCAGCAGTTTATCCCAGGGGCTGACTTCTGAAGCTTTCTTT.

In its sample, this clonotype was seen many times. V usage is TRBV6-2 or TRBV6-3 and J usage is TRBJ2-1; 7 nucleotides agree with TRBD1. This CDR3 has 15 residues. CDR1 is MNHEY and CDR2 is SVGEGT in the germline V gene. After removal of 8 bases from V and 6 bases from J, the junction contained 13 bases not matched to a gene. The CDR3 here is CASSEIGGATNEQFF. The CDR3 DNA follows: TGTGCCAGCTCCGAGATAGGGGGCGCGACCAATGAGCAGTTCTTC.

This clonotype was detected ten times or more. The chain is built from TRBV30 and TRBJ2-2; D remains unclear. The CDR3 covers 17 residues. V lost 0 bases and J 6 bases, leaving 20 bases between the germline ends. The germline V gene has CDR1 GTSNPN and CDR2 SVGIG (reference sequence). Written as DNA, the CDR3 is TGTGCCTGGAGTGTGTACGGTTGGGGATCTAGACCCGGGGAGCTGTTTTTT. It is translated as CAWSVYGWGSRPGELFF.